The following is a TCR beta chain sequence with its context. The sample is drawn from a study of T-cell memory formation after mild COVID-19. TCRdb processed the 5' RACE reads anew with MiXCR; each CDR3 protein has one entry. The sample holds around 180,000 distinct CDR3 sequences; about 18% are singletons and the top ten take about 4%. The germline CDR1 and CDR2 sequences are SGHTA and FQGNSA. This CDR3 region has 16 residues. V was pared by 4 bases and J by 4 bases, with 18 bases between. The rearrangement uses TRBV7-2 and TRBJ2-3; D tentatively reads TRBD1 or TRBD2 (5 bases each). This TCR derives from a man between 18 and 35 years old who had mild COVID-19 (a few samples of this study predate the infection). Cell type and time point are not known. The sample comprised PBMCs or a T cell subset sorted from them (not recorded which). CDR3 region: CASSWAGTPPPDTQYF. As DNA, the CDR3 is TGTGCCAGCAGCTGGGCAGGGACCCCGCCCCCAGATACGCAGTATTTT.